The present TCR beta chain was sequenced within a study of OX40 agonist ivuxolimab in advanced cancers. A note on the overall study: Ivuxolimab, which targeted the costimulatory receptor OX40 (CD134), was an agonistic, fully human IgG2 monoclonal antibody. Intravenous ivuxolimab was administered to patients every 2 weeks at six dose levels: 0.01, 0.1, 0.3, 1.5, 3 and 10 mg/kg. Of the 50 to 55 patients in dose escalation, about 20 had hepatocellular carcinoma, some 15 had melanoma, 9 had renal cell carcinoma and 9 had head and neck cancer. A male proportion of around 80% and a mean age of about 60 years, ranging from roughly 23 to 90, were recorded for the dose-escalation cohort. Prior anti-PD-1, anti-PD-L1 or anti-CTLA-4 therapy was permitted, and 40% to 50% of dose-escalation patients had received checkpoint inhibitors. Partial responses were achieved by three dose-escalation patients, of whom one had hepatocellular carcinoma and two had cutaneous melanoma. The purpose of peripheral TCRbeta sequencing was to test whether ivuxolimab changed TCR sequence diversity and led to clonal T-cell expansion. The paper covers the monotherapy dose-escalation part of the phase I ivuxolimab trial, which included N of about 50 patients. What the study reported, not specific to this receptor: Low levels of normalized T-cell clonal expansion were also seen in some nonresponding patients. Clonal expansion of both CD4+ and CD8+ blood T cells was observed from baseline to week 6 at doses 0.1 to 3.0 mg/kg. After ivuxolimab, CD8+ T cells had more expanded clones than CD4+ T cells on average. Which antigens the clonally expanded peripheral T cells were specific for was not determined. In the 0.1-3.0 mg/kg groups, partial responders had among the lowest normalized peripheral clonal expansion, particularly in CD8+ T cells.

From the germline V gene, CDR1 is SGDLS and CDR2 is YYNGEE. The CDR3 goes from the cysteine to the phenylalanine over 19 residues. Kept here is only the CDR3 DNA, which spans 57 bases and is read in frame from base 1. The trim is 4 bases for V and 12 bases for J, with a gap of 35 bases between the germline ends. Genomic DNA was isolated from the sorted cells so that the TCRbeta CDR3 region could be sequenced. The immunoSEQ Assay was used to sequence the TCRbeta CDR3 regions. Not all clones reach the TCRdb copy of this immuneACCESS table, which keeps in-frame sequences only. Checked studies attribute under half of the gap to unresolved V genes and leave the rest unexplained. For this sample there are 45,000 to 60,000 clones; 82% appear just once. The top ten clonotypes cover 1.4% to 1.5% of the sample. A remark on this clone: Its antigen is still unknown. No base quality values were provided; no much bigger clone lies one nucleotide off.

Patients with a history of autoimmune disease or receiving systemic immunosuppression were excluded from the trial. Peripheral blood for TCR sequencing was collected from all dose cohorts at baseline, on cycle 4 day 1, and on cycle 7 day 1. The samples were taken from a phase I, first-in-human, multicenter, open-label dose-escalation trial of ivuxolimab. The trial enrolled adults with locally advanced or metastatic head and neck squamous cell, hepatocellular, melanoma or renal cell carcinoma. Before TCR sequencing, CD4+ T cells and CD8+ T cells were sorted from peripheral blood as separate populations.

The receptor chain draws on TRBV9 and TRBJ2-1; the best D guess is TRBD2, with 5 bases matching. This specimen was CD4+ or CD8+ T cells sorted from blood, taken in a trial of the OX40 agonist ivuxolimab. The TCR originated in an adult with an advanced solid tumor such as melanoma, head and neck, liver or kidney cancer. The CDR3 here reads CASSPVGGSLAFRGLRQFF. The DNA sequence is given as TGTGCCAGCAGCCCGGTAGGAGGCAGTTTGGCATTTCGGGGATTGAGGCAGTTCTTC. This CDR3, with the reference TRBV9 and TRBJ2-1 proteins standing in past its ends, gives the full variable domain DSGVTQTPKHLITATGQRVTLRCSPRSGDLSVYWYQQSLDQGLQFLIQYYNGEERAKGNILERFSAQQFPDLHSELNLSSLELGDSALYFCASSPVGGSLAFRGLRQFFGPGTRLTVL.